Listed below are T cell receptor beta chains from one sample, sequenced in a study of blood T cell repertoires in COVID-19. Sequencing was performed with immunoSEQ multiplex PCR; in TCRdb, only in-frame clones are kept and a portion is missing. The sample has 90,000 to 100,000 clones, around nine tenths seen once. What was sequenced was peripheral blood. The receptor set was obtained from a man aged 50-59 years with acute or convalescent COVID-19. The conserved cysteine and the conserved F or W are not part of the CDR3 here. D genes are given only for firm matches. Size tells how often a clone was seen (once, few, many) or the class of an expanded clone, and some rows leave it out.

V gene	D gene	clone size	J gene	CDR3 protein
TRBV5-4	-	-	TRBJ2-7	ASSLQGYEQY
TRBV11-2	-	-	TRBJ2-1	ASSLARRFESSYNEQF
TRBV12-3/TRBV12-4	TRBD2	few	TRBJ2-7	ASSRGSREQY
TRBV13	TRBD1	-	TRBJ2-2	ASRWPGQGTGELF
TRBV2	-	once	TRBJ2-7	ASLTPYEQY
TRBV7-9	-	-	TRBJ2-6	ASSPRSGSSGANVLT
TRBV30	TRBD1	-	TRBJ1-3	AWSVHGTGSGNTIY
TRBV7-9	-	-	TRBJ2-7	ASSSPPREQY
TRBV7-6	TRBD2	-	TRBJ2-1	ASSLGVLAGGNEQF
TRBV18	TRBD1	-	TRBJ2-6	ASSSPGTGLDGANVLT
TRBV24-1	-	-	TRBJ2-1	ATSEARSVHEQF
TRBV5-1	-	-	TRBJ1-2	ASSPGAGMGGYT
TRBV7-9	-	-	TRBJ2-7	ASSVGTPKRYEQY
TRBV28	TRBD1	-	TRBJ1-1	ASSLEGARTEAF
TRBV10-3	TRBD1	-	TRBJ1-2	AITGTGKGYT
TRBV5-6	-	-	TRBJ1-2	ASSLWQAPRDT
TRBV3-1/TRBV3-2	TRBD1	-	TRBJ1-3	ASSQRQGARGNTIY
TRBV6-1	TRBD1	-	TRBJ2-1	ASSEYRGLYNEQF
TRBV19	TRBD2	-	TRBJ2-7	ASSMGLAGDYEQY
TRBV11-3	-	-	TRBJ2-1	ASSLQNEQF
TRBV18	-	-	TRBJ2-1	ASSPPDNYNEQF
TRBV19	-	-	TRBJ1-6	ASSVPGTRNSPLH
TRBV19	-	-	TRBJ1-3	ASSPDGGAGGNTIY
TRBV5-4	-	-	TRBJ2-1	ASSAPGLLNEQF
TRBV4-1	-	-	TRBJ1-3	ASSLGRVGSGNTIY
TRBV4-1	TRBD1	-	TRBJ2-7	ASSQAGTASYEQY
TRBV12-5	TRBD2	-	TRBJ2-1	ASGRAGRGYNEQF